This T cell receptor beta chain emerged from a study of T-cell reconstitution after alpha-beta-depleted transplantation in children (dated by TCRdb to the mid-2010s). Regarding the study in general: T-cell immune reconstitution after TCRalphabeta/CD19-depleted allogeneic hematopoietic cell transplantation in children was quantitatively tracked in the study by means of TCR repertoire profiling.

Overall study results and their limits: Apparently early alphabetaT-cell count recovery about two months after transplant reportedly relied on only several hundred rapidly expanded clones derived from non-depleted graft cells. Over subsequent months, a decline in hyperexpanded clone frequencies was noted, and after one year, T-cell counts and TCRbeta diversity were mostly ascribed to newly produced T cells. The high TCRbeta diversity at day 60 in some patients was ascribed to recipient T cells and intrathymic progenitors that had survived conditioning.

The CDR3 covers 14 residues, taking in both the cysteine and the phenylalanine. Solely the CDR3 DNA is kept, with 42 bases framed from the first base. Via the germline V gene (reference sequence), CDR1 is SGHKS and CDR2 YYEKEE. Germline trimming: 2 bases from V, 3 bases from J; junction bases outside gene matches: 2. According to the study, the label for this sample's treatment or condition signals: allogeneic hematopoietic cell transplantation with graft depleted of TCRalphabeta T cells and CD19 B cells. The transplant recipients were children given TCRalphabeta/CD19-depleted allogeneic hematopoietic cell grafts. The library was obtained by PCR. The instrument given in TCRdb is Illumina HiSeq 2500. TCR library preparation used molecular barcoding, with unique molecular identifiers applied to normalize quantification of the TCRbeta repertoire. The public reads were run again by TCRdb, first through fastp at Q25 and then through MiXCR, and only productive beta chains were kept. Each CDR3 protein gets just one entry, which takes the most common genes and DNA from the rows behind it. The table for this sample lists about 980,000 distinct CDR3 sequences; 25% to 30% of them were counted only once. About 28% of the sample lies in the top ten.

This clonotype was found many times. What this receptor recognizes is not known. No base quality information exists; no much larger clone differs at one position. This specimen consisted of PBMCs, mostly from graft donor cells, obtained 360 days after TCRalphabeta/CD19-depleted stem cell transplant. The sequence was obtained from a boy under two years old who had a stem cell transplant for SCID, so the T cells may come from the graft donor. The rearranged segments are TRBV5-5 and TRBJ2-1; 7 central bases correspond to TRBD1. The nucleotide sequence reads TGTGCCAGCAGCTTCCCAGGGGGCTACAATGAGCAGTTCTTC. Translated, it reads CASSFPGGYNEQFF. Where the CDR3 stops, the reference TRBV5-5 and TRBJ2-1 genes take over; the full variable domain is DAGVTQSPTHLIKTRGQQVTLRCSPISGHKSVSWYQQVLGQGPQFIFQYYEKEERGRGNFPDRFSARQFPNYSSELNVNALLLGDSALYLCASSFPGGYNEQFFGPGTRLTVL.